These 26 T cell receptor beta chains came from one sample sequenced in a study of early T cells in non-severe SARS-CoV-2 infection. TCRdb ran MiXCR on the 5' RACE reads and lists one entry per CDR3 protein. The sample yields tens of thousands of distinct CDR3 sequences, roughly an eighth seen once. Sequencing used whole blood. Source of these receptors: an adult who was a healthcare worker with PCR-confirmed SARS-CoV-2 infection or an uninfected control (not recorded which).

This clonotype was observed at least ten times. The rearrangement joins TRBV5-1 to TRBJ1-1; 9 bases align to TRBD1. The CDR3 totals 16 residues. Germline-derived CDR1 and CDR2 are SGHRS and YFSETQ. The V segment lost 4 bases and the J segment 4 bases; nucleotides outside the gene matches: 11. CDR3 sequence reads: CASSRTGGADGTEAFF. For the CDR3, the DNA is TGCGCCAGCAGCCGAACAGGGGGCGCCGATGGCACTGAAGCTTTCTTT.

The chain has TRBV27 and TRBJ1-5; maybe TRBD1 (6 bases). Germline V gene data show CDR1 as MNHEY and CDR2 as SMNVEV (reference sequence). V gave up 4 bases and J gave up 0 bases, with 7 bases separating them. The CDR3 has 14 amino acids. The DNA for the CDR3 is TGTGCCAGCAGTTCCAGGGGTAGCAATCAGCCCCAGCATTTT. As protein: CASSSRGSNQPQHF.

The sample holds a few counts of this clonotype. The chain employs TRBV7-8 and TRBJ2-1; 7 bases are a match to TRBD2. V lost 10 bases to trimming and J lost 2 bases; unmatched junction nucleotides: 14. The germline V gene has CDR1 SGHVS and CDR2 FQNEAQ. This CDR3 contains 16 residues. The CDR3, as DNA: TGTGCCACCACCCGATGGCGGGAGTACCCCTACAATGAGCAGTTCTTC. This codes for CATTRWREYPYNEQFF.

The V gene is TRBV12-2, the J gene TRBJ2-2; TRBD1, as called in the table, went unchecked against the DNA. TRBV12-2 is noted as a pseudogene. There are 14 residues in the CDR3. CDR3 DNA: TGTGCAAGTCGCCCCAGAGCCGGGGCCGGGGAGCTGTTTTTT. It codes for CASRPRAGAGELFF.

This clonotype was detected a few times. This chain connects TRBV29-1 to TRBJ2-1, with D possibly TRBD2 on 5 matching bases. The germline V gene encodes CDR1 SQVTM and CDR2 ANQGSEA. The ends were cut back, 7 bases at V and 8 bases at J, with 12 bases in the middle. The CDR3 is 11 amino acids. CDR3 DNA: TGCAGCGCCATACAACTAGATGAGCAGTTCTTC. It encodes CSAIQLDEQFF.

The V and J genes are TRBV9 and TRBJ2-7; D remains ambiguous. From germline, CDR1 is SGDLS and CDR2 YYNGEE. The CDR3 runs to 14 residues. Deletions cut 0 bases from V and 0 bases from J, with 7 bases between. The DNA of the CDR3 is TGTGCCAGCAGCGTAGGAAGCGTCTCCTACGAGCAGTACTTC. Translation: CASSVGSVSYEQYF. Based on the CDR3 plus reference TRBV9 and TRBJ2-7, the full variable domain is DSGVTQTPKHLITATGQRVTLRCSPRSGDLSVYWYQQSLDQGLQFLIQYYNGEERAKGNILERFSAQQFPDLHSELNLSSLELGDSALYFCASSVGSVSYEQYFGPGTRLTVT.

V gene TRBV7-8 combines with J gene TRBJ2-6; D gene unclear. The CDR3 totals 15 residues. Germline CDR1 reads SGHVS; CDR2 reads FQNEAQ. Trimming left V 5 bases short and J 0 bases short, with 8 bases between. In DNA, the CDR3 is TGTGCCAGCAGCCCCTTGAGCTCTGGGGCCAACGTCCTGACTTTC. Its translation is CASSPLSSGANVLTF.

This clonotype was seen only a few times. The rearrangement joins TRBV3-1 to TRBJ1-3; no firm D call. Germline CDR1 LGHDT, CDR2 YNNKEL (reference sequence). CDR3 size: 14 residues. Trimming removed 0 bases at V and 8 bases at J, with 11 bases between. The CDR3 reads CASSQDLVRDTIYF. CDR3 sequence (DNA): TGTGCCAGCAGCCAAGATCTTGTGAGAGACACCATATATTTT. The variable domain in full, completed from reference TRBV3-1 and TRBJ1-3, reads DTAVSQTPKYLVTQMGNDKSIKCEQNLGHDTMYWYKQDSKKFLKIMFSYNNKELIINETVPNRFSPKSPDKAHLNLHINSLELGDSAVYFCASSQDLVRDTIYFGEGSWLTVV.

This clonotype appeared a few times. CDR3 protein: CASSPSPVGSYNEQFF. The CDR3 bases are TGTGCCAGCAGCCCTAGCCCGGTAGGGTCCTACAATGAGCAGTTCTTC. The gene calls are TRBV5-5 and TRBJ2-1; perhaps TRBD2 as D (5 bases). CDR1 and CDR2 (germline): SGHKS, YYEKEE (reference sequence). Trimming cost V 4 bases and J 1 base, with 15 bases left between them. The CDR3 covers 16 residues.

V gene TRBV12-2 combines with J gene TRBJ1-1. TRBV12-2 constitutes a pseudogene. This CDR3 has 15 residues. The CDR3 DNA follows: TGTGCAAGTCGCTCCGAACGGGAGACGGGCACTGAAGCTTTCTTT. Protein: CASRSERETGTEAFF.

Many counts were recorded for this clonotype. This chain connects TRBV7-8 to TRBJ2-1; the D gene is possibly TRBD1 (6 bases). The ends were cut back, 5 bases at V and 2 bases at J, with 10 bases in the middle. CDR3 length equals 14 residues. Germline CDR1 is SGHVS and CDR2 is FQNEAQ. CDR3 amino acids: CASSVDSTYNEQFF. In nucleotides, the CDR3 is TGTGCCAGCAGCGTGGACAGTACCTACAATGAGCAGTTCTTC.

The sample holds many counts of this clonotype. V usage is TRBV4-2 and J usage is TRBJ2-2; TRBD2 matches at 8 bases. V dropped 4 bases and J dropped 4; count of bases not matched to a gene: 17. Germline CDR1 is LGHNA and CDR2 is YNFKEQ. The CDR3 contains 19 residues. Here the CDR3 reads CASSRKEAASGLGTGELFF. The DNA of the CDR3 is TGTGCCAGCAGCCGAAAGGAGGCCGCTAGCGGGTTGGGCACCGGGGAGCTGTTTTTT.

This clonotype appeared a few times. The chain couples TRBV2 to TRBJ2-1; 9 bases map to TRBD1. This CDR3 has 14 amino acids. Germline lookup yields CDR1 SNHLY and CDR2 FYNNEI. V shed 8 bases, J shed 8 bases, and the junction held 10 bases outside the gene matches. The CDR3 reads CASWSRDRDHEQFF. The CDR3 DNA is TGTGCCAGCTGGTCCCGGGACAGGGACCATGAGCAGTTCTTC. Using reference TRBV2 and TRBJ2-1 for the parts outside the CDR3, the full variable domain is EPEVTQTPSHQVTQMGQEVILRCVPISNHLYFYWYRQILGQKVEFLVSFYNNEISEKSEIFDDQFSVERPDGSNFTLKIRSTKLEDSAMYFCASWSRDRDHEQFFGPGTRLTVL.

This clonotype was counted only a few times. The chain uses TRBV10-3 and TRBJ2-2, with D maybe TRBD2 (6 bases). V was cut by 0 bases and J by 7 bases, with 18 bases left in between. CDR1 is ENHRY and CDR2 is SYGVKD in the germline V gene. The CDR3 runs 17 residues. The CDR3 bases are TGTGCCATCAGTGAGTCGGGAGGAGGGAGGCAAGTCGGGGAGCTGTTTTTT. Residues: CAISESGGGRQVGELFF.

This clonotype was recorded a few times. The chain carries TRBV7-2 and TRBJ2-2; 9 bases fit TRBD2. With V trimmed by 4 bases and J by 3 bases, 6 bases remained unmatched. CDR1 is SGHTA, CDR2 FQGNSA, per germline. The CDR3 runs 16 residues. The CDR3 nucleotides are TGTGCCAGCAGCTGGGAAGGACTAGCGTACACCGGGGAGCTGTTTTTT. Residues: CASSWEGLAYTGELFF.

The table lists this clonotype with a few counts. V gene TRBV5-1 combines with J gene TRBJ1-1; D remains unclear. The CDR3 has 14 residues. Germline CDR1 reads SGHRS; CDR2 reads YFSETQ. V dropped 4 bases and J dropped 4 bases, with 14 bases sitting between them. DNA of the CDR3: TGCGCCAGCAGCAGGACCCTCAGCGGCACTGAAGCTTTCTTT. It specifies CASSRTLSGTEAFF.

In the case of this clonotype: The junction departs from germline at one end; a sequencing error may be responsible. J is TRBJ2-1 and V is TRBV7-3; TRBD2 is a possible D gene (6 bases). Per germline, CDR1 SGHTA and CDR2 FQGTGA. This CDR3 has 15 residues. CDR3 sequence: CASSRGLSSYNVQFF. CDR3 in DNA: TGTGCCAGCAGCCGTGGACTAAGCTCCTACAATGTGCAGTTCTTC.

The chain links TRBV15 to TRBJ2-3; 9 bases agree with TRBD2. The CDR3 sequence is 14 residues long. Germline V lookup: CDR1 LNHNV, CDR2 YYDKDF (reference sequence). J gave up 3 bases and V 7 bases, and 5 bases lay outside the gene matches. The CDR3 bases are TGTGCCACCACCGCTAGCGGGGTTACAGATACGCAGTATTTT. Its translation is CATTASGVTDTQYF.

The chain combines TRBV2 with TRBJ2-7, with TRBD1 matching over 9 bases. This CDR3 has 15 residues. V was pared by 6 bases and J by 4 bases, with 10 bases of the junction left unmatched. CDR1 and CDR2 from the germline V gene are SNHLY and FYNNEI. CDR3 loop: CASRGPGQGSYEQYF. The DNA of the CDR3 is TGTGCCAGCAGGGGACCGGGACAGGGATCTTACGAGCAGTACTTC.

This clonotype was seen more than once but under ten times. This chain connects TRBV5-4 to TRBJ1-2; no definite D call. Trimming stripped 4 bases from V and 6 bases from J, with 19 bases between. From germline, CDR1 is SGHNT and CDR2 YYREEE (reference sequence). CDR3 length equals 15 residues. The CDR3, as DNA: TGTGCCAGCAGCCTACCCCGAGGGCGTCAGAATGGCTACACCTTC. Amino acids: CASSLPRGRQNGYTF.

In regard to this clonotype: The junction does not match germline at one end; this may be a read error. The chain has TRBV9 and TRBJ1-5, with TRBD1 matching over 7 bases. The V gene's germline CDR1 is SGDLS and CDR2 YYNGEE. The CDR3 is made up of 15 amino acids. The chain's CDR3 is CVSSGSGTANQPQHF. DNA of the CDR3: TGTGTCAGCAGCGGATCCGGGACAGCCAATCAGCCCCAGCATTTT.

This clonotype was recorded a few times. The rearrangement uses TRBV27 and TRBJ1-1; tentatively, D is TRBD1 (5 bases). The CDR3 sequence is 16 residues long. Trimming took off 10 bases at V and 1 base at J, with 22 bases between the two ends. Germline lookup yields CDR1 MNHEY and CDR2 SMNVEV (reference sequence). DNA for the CDR3: TGTGCCACCAGCGGGGCTGCCGGATTGAGGAACACTGAAGCTTTCTTT. Translation gives CATSGAAGLRNTEAFF.

This clonotype was seen more than once but under ten times. This chain joins TRBV20-1 and TRBJ1-5; maybe TRBD1 (5 bases). The CDR3 extends over 18 amino acids. Germline loops: CDR1 DFQATT, CDR2 SNEGSKA (reference sequence). Trimming took 0 bases from V and 2 from J, leaving 20 bases between them. CDR3 DNA: TGCAGTGCTAGAGATGGGGCCACAATCGGTTTTGGCAATCAGCCCCAGCATTTT. Protein product: CSARDGATIGFGNQPQHF.

A few counts support this clonotype. The rearrangement links TRBV27 to TRBJ1-2, with a possible D match to TRBD1 (6 bases). V was trimmed by 5 bases and J by 7 bases, leaving 17 bases between them. Germline V gives CDR1 MNHEY, CDR2 SMNVEV (reference sequence). There are 14 residues in the CDR3. The CDR3 DNA reads TGTGCCAGCAGTGTCGAGTTGGGGGCAGGTGGCTACACCTTC. The encoded protein is CASSVELGAGGYTF.

The table lists this clonotype with a few counts. The chain couples TRBV27 to TRBJ1-1, with D unresolved. V was cut by 3 bases and J by 1 base, with 9 bases left in between. The CDR3 runs 14 residues. Germline V lookup: CDR1 MNHEY, CDR2 SMNVEV (reference sequence). The CDR3 nucleotides read TGTGCCAGCAGTTTGTGGAGGGCGAACACTGAAGCTTTCTTT. This gives the protein CASSLWRANTEAFF.

The J gene is TRBJ2-1, the V gene TRBV12-3 or TRBV12-4; TRBD1 is a possible D gene (6 bases). Deletions cut 4 bases from V and 4 bases from J, with 14 bases between. The CDR3 sequence is 15 residues long. The CDR3, as DNA: TGTGCCAGCAGTTGGGGGCACGGAACTTACAATGAGCAGTTCTTC. The encoded protein is CASSWGHGTYNEQFF.